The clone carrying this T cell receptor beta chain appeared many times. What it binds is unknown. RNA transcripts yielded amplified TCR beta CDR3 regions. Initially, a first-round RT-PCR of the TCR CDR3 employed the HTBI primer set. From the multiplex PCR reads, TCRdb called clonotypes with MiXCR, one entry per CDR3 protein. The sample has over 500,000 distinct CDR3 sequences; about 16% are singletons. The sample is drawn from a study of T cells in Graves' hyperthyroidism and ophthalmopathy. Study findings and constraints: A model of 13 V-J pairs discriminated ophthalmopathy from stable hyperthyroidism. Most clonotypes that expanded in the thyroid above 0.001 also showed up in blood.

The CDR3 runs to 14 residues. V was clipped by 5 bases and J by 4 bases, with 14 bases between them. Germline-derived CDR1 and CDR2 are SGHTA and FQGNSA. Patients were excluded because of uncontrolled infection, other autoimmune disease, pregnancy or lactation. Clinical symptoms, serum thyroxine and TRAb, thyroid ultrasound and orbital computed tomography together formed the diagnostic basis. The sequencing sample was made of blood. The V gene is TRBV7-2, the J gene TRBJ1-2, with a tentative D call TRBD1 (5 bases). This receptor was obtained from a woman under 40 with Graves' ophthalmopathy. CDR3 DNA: TGTGCCAGCAGCCCCCGGGAGGGACTCTATGGCTACACCTTC. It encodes CASSPREGLYGYTF.